This record concerns one TCR beta chain sequence. As yet, its antigen is unknown. The V end lost 5 bases, the J end lost 5 bases, and 15 bases lay between the germline ends. The CDR3 extends over 13 amino acids. The germline V gene has CDR1 SQVTM and CDR2 ANQGSEA. This sample stems from a study of T cell responses to AZD1222 COVID-19 vaccine. Overall study results and limits: Just six AZD1222 recipients tested seropositive at baseline. Nearly half of unique spike-specific TCRs reportedly avoided B.1.351 and B.1.1.7 mutated regions.

Clones were sequenced by immunoSEQ multiplex PCR, and TCRdb holds only the in-frame ones, with some missing. The sample includes approximately 160,000 clones, 85% to 95% seen only once; the top ten take over 0.7%. The V and J genes are TRBV29-1 and TRBJ2-5; the D gene is possibly TRBD1 (7 bases). The receptor was isolated from an adult in good health. The material was peripheral blood, obtained on day 0 of AZD1222 vaccination. The CDR3 nucleotides read TGCAGCGTTCAGGAGGGGGCTGCGGAGACCCAGTACTTC. The encoded protein is CSVQEGAAETQYF.